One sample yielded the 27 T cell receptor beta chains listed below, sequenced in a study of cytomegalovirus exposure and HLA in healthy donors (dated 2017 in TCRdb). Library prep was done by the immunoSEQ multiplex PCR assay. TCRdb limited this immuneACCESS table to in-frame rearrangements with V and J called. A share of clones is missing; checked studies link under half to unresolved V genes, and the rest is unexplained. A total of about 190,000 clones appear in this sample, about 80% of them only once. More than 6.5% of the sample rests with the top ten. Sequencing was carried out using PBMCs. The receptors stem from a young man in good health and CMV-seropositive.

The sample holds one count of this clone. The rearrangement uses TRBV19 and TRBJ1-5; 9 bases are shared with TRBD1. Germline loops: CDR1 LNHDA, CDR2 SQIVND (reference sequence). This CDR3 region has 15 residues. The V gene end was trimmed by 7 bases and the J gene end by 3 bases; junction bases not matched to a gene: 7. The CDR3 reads CASNPTGGNNQPQHF. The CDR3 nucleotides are TGTGCCAGTAACCCGACAGGGGGAAACAATCAGCCCCAGCATTTT.

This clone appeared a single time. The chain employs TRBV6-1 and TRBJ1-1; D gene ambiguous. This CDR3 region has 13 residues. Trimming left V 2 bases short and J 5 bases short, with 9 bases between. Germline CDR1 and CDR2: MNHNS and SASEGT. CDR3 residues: CASSEYGSTEAFF. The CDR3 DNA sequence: TGTGCCAGCAGTGAATATGGGAGTACTGAAGCTTTCTTT.

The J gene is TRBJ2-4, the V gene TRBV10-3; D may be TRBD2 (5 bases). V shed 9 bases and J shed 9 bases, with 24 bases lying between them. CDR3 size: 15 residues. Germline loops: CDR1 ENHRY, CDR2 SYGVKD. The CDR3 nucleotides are TGTGCCATTACCCCCGGGAACTTAGAAGGGAGCATTCAGTACTTC. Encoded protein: CAITPGNLEGSIQYF.

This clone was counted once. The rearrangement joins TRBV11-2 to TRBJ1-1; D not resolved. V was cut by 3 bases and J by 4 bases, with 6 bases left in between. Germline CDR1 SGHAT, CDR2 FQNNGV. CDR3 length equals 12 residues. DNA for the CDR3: TGTGCCAGCAGCTTCCCCCTCACTGAAGCTTTCTTT. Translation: CASSFPLTEAFF.

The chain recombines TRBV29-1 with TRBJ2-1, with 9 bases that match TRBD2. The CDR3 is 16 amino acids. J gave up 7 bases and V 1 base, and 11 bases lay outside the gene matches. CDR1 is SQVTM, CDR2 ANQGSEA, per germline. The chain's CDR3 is CSVEGFGREGRNEQFF. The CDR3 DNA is TGCAGCGTTGAAGGGTTTGGGCGGGAGGGTCGGAATGAGCAGTTCTTC.

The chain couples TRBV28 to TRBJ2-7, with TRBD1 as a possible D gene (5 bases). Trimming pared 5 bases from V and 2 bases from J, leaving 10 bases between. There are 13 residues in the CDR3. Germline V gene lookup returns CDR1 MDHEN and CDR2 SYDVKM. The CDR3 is CASSRGATYEQYF. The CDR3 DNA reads TGTGCCAGCAGTAGGGGCGCCACCTACGAGCAGTACTTC.

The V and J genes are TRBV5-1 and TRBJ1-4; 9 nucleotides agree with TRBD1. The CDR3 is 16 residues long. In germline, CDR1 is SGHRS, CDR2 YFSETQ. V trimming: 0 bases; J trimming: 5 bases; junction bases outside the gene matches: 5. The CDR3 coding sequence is TGCGCCAGCAGCTTGGGCCTGGGACAGGGAAATGAAAAACTGTTTTTT. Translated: CASSLGLGQGNEKLFF.

DNA of the CDR3: TGTGCCATCAGGGGACCGGGACAGGGAACAGATACGCAGTATTTT. Protein product: CAIRGPGQGTDTQYF. The rearrangement links TRBV10-3 to TRBJ2-3, with 9 nucleotides matching TRBD1. The CDR3 runs 15 residues. V was clipped by 6 bases and J by 3 bases; unmatched bases: 7. Germline lookup yields CDR1 ENHRY and CDR2 SYGVKD.

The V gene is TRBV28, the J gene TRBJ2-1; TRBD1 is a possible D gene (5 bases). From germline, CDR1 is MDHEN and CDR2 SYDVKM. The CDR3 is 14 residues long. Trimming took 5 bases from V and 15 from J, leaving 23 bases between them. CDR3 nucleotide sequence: TGTGCCAGCAGTCCCAACGACAGACGAAGACCCCCGTTCTTC. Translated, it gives CASSPNDRRRPPFF. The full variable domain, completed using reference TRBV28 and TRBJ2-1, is DVKVTQSSRYLVKRTGEKVFLECVQDMDHENMFWYRQDPGLGLRLIYFSYDVKMKEKGDIPEGYSVSREKKERFSLILESASTNQTSMYLCASSPNDRRRPPFFGPGTRLTVL.

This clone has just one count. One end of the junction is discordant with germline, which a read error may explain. This chain's CDR3 is CASSFPGLAIHF. The CDR3 DNA reads as TGTGCCAGCAGCTTTCCGGGACTAGCGATCCACTTC. The J gene is TRBJ2-5, the V gene TRBV7-2; 10 positions agree with TRBD2. This CDR3 has 12 amino acids. CDR1 and CDR2 from the germline V gene are SGHTA and FQGNSA.

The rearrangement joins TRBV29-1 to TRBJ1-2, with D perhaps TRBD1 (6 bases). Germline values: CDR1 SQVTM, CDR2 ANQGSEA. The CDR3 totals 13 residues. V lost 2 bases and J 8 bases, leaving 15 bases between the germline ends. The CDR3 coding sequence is TGCAGCGTTGAACTGTGGCAGGGGAAAGGCTACACCTTC. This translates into CSVELWQGKGYTF.

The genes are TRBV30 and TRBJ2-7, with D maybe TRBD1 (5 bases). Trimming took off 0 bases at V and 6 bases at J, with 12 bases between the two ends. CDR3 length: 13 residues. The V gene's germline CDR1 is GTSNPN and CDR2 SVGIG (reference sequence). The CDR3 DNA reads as TGTGCCTGGAGTGTCAATAGGGGTTTCGAGCAGTACTTC. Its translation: CAWSVNRGFEQYF.

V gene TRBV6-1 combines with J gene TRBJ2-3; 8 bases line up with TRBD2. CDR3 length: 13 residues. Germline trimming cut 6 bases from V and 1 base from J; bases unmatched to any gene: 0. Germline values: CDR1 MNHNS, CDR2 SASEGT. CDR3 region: CASRTSGTDTQYF. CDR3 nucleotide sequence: TGTGCCAGCAGGACTAGCGGCACAGATACGCAGTATTTT.

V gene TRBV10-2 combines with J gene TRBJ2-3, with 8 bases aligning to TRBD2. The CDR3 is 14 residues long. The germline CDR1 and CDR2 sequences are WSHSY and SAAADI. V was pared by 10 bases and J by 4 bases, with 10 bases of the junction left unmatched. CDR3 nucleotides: TGCGCCATCATGTCACTAGCGGATTCAGATACGCAGTATTTT. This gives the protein CAIMSLADSDTQYF.

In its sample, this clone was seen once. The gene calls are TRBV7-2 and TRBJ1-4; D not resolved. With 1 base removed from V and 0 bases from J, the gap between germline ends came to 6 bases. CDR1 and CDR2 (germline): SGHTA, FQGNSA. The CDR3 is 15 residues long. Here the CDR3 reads CASSLGATTNEKLFF. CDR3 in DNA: TGTGCCAGCAGCTTAGGGGCGACAACTAATGAAAAACTGTTTTTT.

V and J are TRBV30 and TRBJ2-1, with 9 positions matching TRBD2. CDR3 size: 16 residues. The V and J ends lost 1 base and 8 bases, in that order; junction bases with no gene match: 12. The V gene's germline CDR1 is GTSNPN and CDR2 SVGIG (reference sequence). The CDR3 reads CAWSGPREGPGDEQFF. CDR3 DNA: TGTGCCTGGAGTGGCCCGCGGGAGGGCCCGGGCGATGAGCAGTTCTTC.

In DNA form, the CDR3 reads TGTGCCAGCAGTGAACAGGGGTCCTACAATGAGCAGTTCTTC. It yields the protein CASSEQGSYNEQFF. The chain links TRBV6-1 to TRBJ2-1; possibly TRBD1 for D (6 bases). Between the trimmed V and J ends, which lost 2 bases and 1 base, there was a span of 6 bases. Germline lookup yields CDR1 MNHNS and CDR2 SASEGT. The CDR3 runs 14 residues.

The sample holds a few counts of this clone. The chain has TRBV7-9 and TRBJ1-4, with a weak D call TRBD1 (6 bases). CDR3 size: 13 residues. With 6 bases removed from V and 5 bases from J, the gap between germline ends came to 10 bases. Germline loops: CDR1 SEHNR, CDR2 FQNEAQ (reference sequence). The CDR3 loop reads CASRQGPNEKLFF. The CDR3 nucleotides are TGTGCCAGCAGGCAGGGGCCCAATGAAAAACTGTTTTTT.

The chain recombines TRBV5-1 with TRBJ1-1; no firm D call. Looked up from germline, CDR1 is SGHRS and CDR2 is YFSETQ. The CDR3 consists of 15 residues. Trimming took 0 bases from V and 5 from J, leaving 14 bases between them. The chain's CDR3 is CASSLEGRGGTEAFF. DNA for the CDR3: TGCGCCAGCAGCTTGGAAGGCCGGGGTGGGACTGAAGCTTTCTTT.

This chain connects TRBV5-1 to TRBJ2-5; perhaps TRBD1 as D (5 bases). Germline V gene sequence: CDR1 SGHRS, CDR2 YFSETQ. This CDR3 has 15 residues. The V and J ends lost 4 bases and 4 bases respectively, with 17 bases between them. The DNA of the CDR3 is TGCGCCAGCAGCCCGGAAGGGGCCGTACGAGAGACCCAGTACTTC. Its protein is CASSPEGAVRETQYF.

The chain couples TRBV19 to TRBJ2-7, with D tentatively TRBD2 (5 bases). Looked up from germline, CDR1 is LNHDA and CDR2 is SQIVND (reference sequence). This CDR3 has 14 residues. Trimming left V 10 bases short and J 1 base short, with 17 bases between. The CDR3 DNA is TGTGCCACGTCGGCGGGCGGGCCTTCCTACGAGCAGTACTTC. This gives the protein CATSAGGPSYEQYF.

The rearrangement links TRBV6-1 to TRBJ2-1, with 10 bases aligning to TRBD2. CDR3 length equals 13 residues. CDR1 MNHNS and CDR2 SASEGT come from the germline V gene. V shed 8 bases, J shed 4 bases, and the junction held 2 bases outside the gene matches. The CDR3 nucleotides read TGTGCCAGCGGACTAGCGGTTTACAATGAGCAGTTCTTC. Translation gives CASGLAVYNEQFF.

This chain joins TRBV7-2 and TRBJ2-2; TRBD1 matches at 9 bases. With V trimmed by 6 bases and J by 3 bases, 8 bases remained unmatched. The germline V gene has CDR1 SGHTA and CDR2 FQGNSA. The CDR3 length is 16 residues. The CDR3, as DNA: TGTGCCAGCAGTCTACAGGGGGCGAGGTACACCGGGGAGCTGTTTTTT. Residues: CASSLQGARYTGELFF. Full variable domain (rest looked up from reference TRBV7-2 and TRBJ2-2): GAGVSQSPSNKVTEKGKDVELRCDPISGHTALYWYRQSLGQGLEFLIYFQGNSAPDKSGLPSDRFSAERTGGSVSTLTIQRTQQEDSAVYLCASSLQGARYTGELFFGEGSRLTVL.

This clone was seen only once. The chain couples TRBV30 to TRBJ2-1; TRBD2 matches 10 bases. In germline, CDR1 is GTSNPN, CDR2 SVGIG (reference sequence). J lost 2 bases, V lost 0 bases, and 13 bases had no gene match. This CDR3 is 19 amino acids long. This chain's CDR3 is CAWSVASGRVGLAYNEQFF. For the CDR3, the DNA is TGTGCCTGGAGTGTAGCTAGCGGGAGAGTAGGGCTGGCCTACAATGAGCAGTTCTTC.

The CDR3 reads CASSLIPRGGELFF. For the CDR3, the DNA is TGTGCCAGCAGCCTTATCCCCAGGGGCGGGGAGCTGTTTTTT. The chain joins TRBV7-3 to TRBJ2-2; D is possibly TRBD1 (6 bases). CDR1 and CDR2 (germline): SGHTA, FQGTGA. This CDR3 is built from 14 residues. V was pared by 5 bases and J by 7 bases, with 14 bases between.

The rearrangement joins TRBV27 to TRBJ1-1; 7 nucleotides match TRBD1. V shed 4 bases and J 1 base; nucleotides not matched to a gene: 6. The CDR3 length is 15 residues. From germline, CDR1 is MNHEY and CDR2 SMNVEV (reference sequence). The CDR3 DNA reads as TGTGCCAGCAGTTCCAGGACAGGCGGGAACACTGAAGCTTTCTTT. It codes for CASSSRTGGNTEAFF.

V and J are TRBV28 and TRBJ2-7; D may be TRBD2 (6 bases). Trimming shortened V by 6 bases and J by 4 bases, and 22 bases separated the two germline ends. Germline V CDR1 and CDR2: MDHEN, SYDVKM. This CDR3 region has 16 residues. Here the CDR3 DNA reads TGTGCCAGCAGCCCCCGGACTGGTGGCGGGATATACGAGCAGTACTTC. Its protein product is CASSPRTGGGIYEQYF.